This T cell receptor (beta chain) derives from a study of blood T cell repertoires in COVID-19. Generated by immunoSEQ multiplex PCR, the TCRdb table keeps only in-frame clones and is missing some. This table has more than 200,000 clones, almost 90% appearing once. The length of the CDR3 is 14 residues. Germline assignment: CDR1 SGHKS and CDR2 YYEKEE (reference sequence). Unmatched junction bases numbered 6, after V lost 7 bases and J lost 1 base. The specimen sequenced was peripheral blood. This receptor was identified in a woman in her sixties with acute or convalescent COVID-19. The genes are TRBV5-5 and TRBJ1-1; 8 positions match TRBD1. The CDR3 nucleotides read TGTGCCAGCGATCGGACAGGGTGGAACACTGAAGCTTTCTTT. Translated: CASDRTGWNTEAFF.